This T cell receptor (beta chain) was recovered during a study of T cell changes during pregnancy in multiple sclerosis. The CDR3 runs to 16 residues. The V and J ends lost 0 bases and 4 bases, in that order; junction bases with no gene match: 6. Per the germline V gene, CDR1 is SGHAT and CDR2 is FQNNGV. Some clones are missing from TCRdb's copy, which holds only in-frame ones; the method was immunoSEQ multiplex PCR. The sample records approximately 74,000 clones, about nine tenths being singletons. This material consisted of peripheral blood, taken before pregnancy. This clonotype was sampled from a female donor with multiple sclerosis, enrolled in a pregnancy study. This chain joins TRBV11-2 and TRBJ1-5; 7 bases agree with TRBD1. In DNA form, the CDR3 reads TGTGCCAGCAGCTTAGACCCCCAGGGGGTGAATCAGCCCCAGCATTTT. Translating gives CASSLDPQGVNQPQHF.